This TCR beta chain was documented in a study of blood T cells in healthy people across ages. Broader study findings: A conclusive naive versus antigen-experienced comparison was prevented by the unsorted PBMCs. A roughly linear age-dependent decrease characterized TCR beta diversity per million T cells.

Together with a sample-barcoded 5' primer, a J-beta primer mix was included in a second PCR lasting roughly 6 to 12 cycles. Every molecule of cDNA carried a tag from a template-switch adaptor with 12 random nucleotides. TCRdb recomputed calls from the 5' RACE reads with MiXCR, one row per CDR3 protein. This repertoire shows 1 million to 1.2 million distinct CDR3 sequences, 35% to 40% found once; its top ten account for under 15%. Each donor's blood draw was around 9.2 milliliters of peripheral blood. Trimming removed 1 base from V and 1 base from J; junction bases left unmatched: 1. This CDR3 comprises 15 residues. Germline V gene lookup returns CDR1 MNHEY and CDR2 SVGEGT. This clonotype was found a few times. Antigen: not known.

This TCR derives from a man aged 18-30 years in good health. The gene calls are TRBV6-2 or TRBV6-3 and TRBJ2-1; 7 nucleotides agree with TRBD1. The material sequenced was blood. CDR3: CASSYWDSSYNEQFF. In nucleotides, the CDR3 is TGTGCCAGCAGTTACTGGGACAGTTCCTACAATGAGCAGTTCTTC.